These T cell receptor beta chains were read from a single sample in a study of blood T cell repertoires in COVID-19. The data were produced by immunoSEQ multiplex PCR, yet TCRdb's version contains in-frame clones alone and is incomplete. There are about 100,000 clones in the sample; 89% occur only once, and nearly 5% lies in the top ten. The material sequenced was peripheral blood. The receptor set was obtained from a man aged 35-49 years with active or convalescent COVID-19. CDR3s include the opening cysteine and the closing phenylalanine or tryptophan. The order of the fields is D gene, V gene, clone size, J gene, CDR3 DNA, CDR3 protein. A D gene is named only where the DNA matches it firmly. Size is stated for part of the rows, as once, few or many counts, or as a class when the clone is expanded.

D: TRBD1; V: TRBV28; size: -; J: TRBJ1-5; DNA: TGTGCCAGCAGTTCGGGACAGGGGGGCAATCAGCCCCAGCATTTT; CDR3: CASSSGQGGNQPQHF
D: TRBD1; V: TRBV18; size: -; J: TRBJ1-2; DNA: TGTGCCAGCTCACCAGCTCTTACAGGGGATGGCTATGGCTACACCTTC; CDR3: CASSPALTGDGYGYTF
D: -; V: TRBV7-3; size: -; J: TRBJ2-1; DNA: TGTGCCAGCAGCTTAGGCTCTTGGGGCGAGCAGTTCTTC; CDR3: CASSLGSWGEQFF
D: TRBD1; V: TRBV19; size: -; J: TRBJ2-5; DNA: TGTGCCAGTAGCCGGACAGGGCAAGAGACCCAGTACTTC; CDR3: CASSRTGQETQYF
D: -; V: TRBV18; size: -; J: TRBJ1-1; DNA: TGTGCCAGCTCACCGACAGTTTCCGACACTGAAGCTTTCTTT; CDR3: CASSPTVSDTEAFF
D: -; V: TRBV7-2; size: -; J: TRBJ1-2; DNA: TGTGCCAGCAGCTTCACAGGGCGTAACTATGGCTACACCTTC; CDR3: CASSFTGRNYGYTF
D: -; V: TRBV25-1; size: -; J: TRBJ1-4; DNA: TGTGCCAGCAGTGACCCACGACGGGATAATGAAAAACTGTTTTTT; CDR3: CASSDPRRDNEKLFF
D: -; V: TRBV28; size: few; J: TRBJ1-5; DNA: TGTGCCAGCAGGGTGACAGTGGCTCAGCCCCAGCATTTT; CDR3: CASRVTVAQPQHF
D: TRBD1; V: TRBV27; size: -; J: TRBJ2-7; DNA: TGTGCCAGCCGTGGGGTTGGGACAGGGGCCTACGAGCAGTACTTC; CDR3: CASRGVGTGAYEQYF
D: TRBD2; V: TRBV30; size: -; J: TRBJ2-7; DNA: TGTGCCTGGAGTGTGGGAGGGCCCGAGCAGTACTTC; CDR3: CAWSVGGPEQYF
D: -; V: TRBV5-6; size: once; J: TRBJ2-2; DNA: TGTGCCAGCATCGACTTCCGGGGCGGGGAGCTGTTTTTT; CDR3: CASIDFRGGELFF
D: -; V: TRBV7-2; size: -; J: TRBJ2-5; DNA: TGTGCCAGCAGCTTAGATCGTCAAGAGACCCAGTACTTC; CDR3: CASSLDRQETQYF
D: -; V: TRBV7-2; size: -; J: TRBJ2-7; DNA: TGTGCCAGCAGCTCACAACAGGGCTACGAGCAGTACTTC; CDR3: CASSSQQGYEQYF
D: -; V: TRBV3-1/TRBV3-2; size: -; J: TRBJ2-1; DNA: TGTGCCAGCAGCCAACGGGGAAGAGGGGGCTCCTACAATGAGCAGTTCTTC; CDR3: CASSQRGRGGSYNEQFF
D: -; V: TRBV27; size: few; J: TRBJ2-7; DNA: TGTGCCAGCAGTTCCACGGGGACTGCTGGGATGCAGTACTTC; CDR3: CASSSTGTAGMQYF
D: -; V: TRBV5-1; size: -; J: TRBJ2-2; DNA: TGCGCCAGCAGCTCCCTCAACATTAACACCGGGGAGCTGTTTTTT; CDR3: CASSSLNINTGELFF
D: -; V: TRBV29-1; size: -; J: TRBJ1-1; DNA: TGCAGCGTTGAAGGGGGCCGGATGAACACTGAAGCTTTCTTT; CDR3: CSVEGGRMNTEAFF
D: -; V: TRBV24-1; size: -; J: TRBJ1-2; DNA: TGTGCCACCAGTGAGCAGCCCGGGGGTGGCTACACCTTC; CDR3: CATSEQPGGGYTF
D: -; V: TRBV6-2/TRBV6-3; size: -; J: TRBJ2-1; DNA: TGTGCCAGCAGCATTGGACAGAACAATGAGCAGTTCTTC; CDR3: CASSIGQNNEQFF
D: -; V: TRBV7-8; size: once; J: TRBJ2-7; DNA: TGTGCCAGCAGCCCGTCCGAATTTGAGGAGGTCTACGAGCAGTACTTC; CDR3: CASSPSEFEEVYEQYF
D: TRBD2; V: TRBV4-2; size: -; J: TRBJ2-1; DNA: TGTGCCAGCAGCCAAGATCTCCCACTAGCGGGAAGCTACAATGAGCAGTTCTTC; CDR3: CASSQDLPLAGSYNEQFF
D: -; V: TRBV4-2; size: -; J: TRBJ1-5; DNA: TGTGCCAGCAGCCAACCAACAGGGAAAGATCAGCCCCAGCATTTT; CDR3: CASSQPTGKDQPQHF
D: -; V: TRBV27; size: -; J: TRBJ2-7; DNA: TGTGCCAGCAGTTTATTCGCCAGGGGAGCTAAGCAGTACTTC; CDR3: CASSLFARGAKQYF
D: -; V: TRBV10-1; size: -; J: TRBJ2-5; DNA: TGCGCCAGCAGTGAGACACTAGGGGGAGAGACCCAGTACTTC; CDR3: CASSETLGGETQYF
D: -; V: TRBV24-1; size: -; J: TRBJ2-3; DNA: TGTGCCACCAGTGACAACCTAGAGGCCGATACGCAGTATTTT; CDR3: CATSDNLEADTQYF
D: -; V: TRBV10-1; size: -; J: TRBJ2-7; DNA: TGCGCCAGCAGTGGGCCGGGGGACTCCTACGAGCAGTACTTC; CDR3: CASSGPGDSYEQYF
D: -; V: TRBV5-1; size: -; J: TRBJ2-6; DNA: TGCGCCACCCGCGACTCTGGGGCCAACGTCCTGACTTTC; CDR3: CATRDSGANVLTF
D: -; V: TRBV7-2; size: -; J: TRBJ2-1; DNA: TGTGCCAGCAGCTTCCCGCAGGCCTCCTACAATGAGCAGTTCTTC; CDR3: CASSFPQASYNEQFF
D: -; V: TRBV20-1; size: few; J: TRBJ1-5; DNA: TGCAGTGCTAGTACGTACTCCGGTAAGCCCCAGCATTTT; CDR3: CSASTYSGKPQHF
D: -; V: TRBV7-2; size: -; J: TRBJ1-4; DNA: TGTGCCAGCAGCTTGTGGGAGAATGAAAAACTGTTTTTT; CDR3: CASSLWENEKLFF
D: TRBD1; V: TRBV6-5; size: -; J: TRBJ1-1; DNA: TGTGCCTCCTTAACACAGGGGAGGACTGAAGCTTTCTTT; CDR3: CASLTQGRTEAFF
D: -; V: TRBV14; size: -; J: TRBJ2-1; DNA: TGTGCCAGCAGTCGGGAGACAGTCTACAATGAGCAGTTCTTC; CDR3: CASSRETVYNEQFF
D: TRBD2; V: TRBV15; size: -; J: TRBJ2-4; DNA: TGTGCCACCGGCGGGGGGACCAAAAACATTCAGTACTTC; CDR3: CATGGGTKNIQYF
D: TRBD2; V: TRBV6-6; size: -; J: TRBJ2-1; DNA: TGTGCCAGCAGTTACCCAGCGGGAGGGTCCTACAATGAGCAGTTCTTC; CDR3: CASSYPAGGSYNEQFF
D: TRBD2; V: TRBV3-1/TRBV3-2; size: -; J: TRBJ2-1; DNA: TGTGCCAGCAGCCCTGGGACTAGCGGGAGATTTCAGCAGTTCTTC; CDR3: CASSPGTSGRFQQFF
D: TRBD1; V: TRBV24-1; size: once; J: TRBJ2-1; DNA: TGTGCCACCAGTGGAATTCGACAGGGCGCTTACAATGAGCAGTTCTTC; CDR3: CATSGIRQGAYNEQFF
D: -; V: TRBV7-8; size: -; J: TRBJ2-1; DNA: TGTGCCAGCAGCTTCCACTCCTACAATGAGCAGTTCTTC; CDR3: CASSFHSYNEQFF
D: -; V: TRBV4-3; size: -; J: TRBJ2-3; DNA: TGCGCCAGCAGCCGACGGGACTCGAGAGCTCCTCTCACAGATACGCAGTATTTT; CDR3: CASSRRDSRAPLTDTQYF
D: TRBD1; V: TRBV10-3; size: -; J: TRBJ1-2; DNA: TGTGCCATCAGTGAGCTACAGGGGGTGGAGGGCTACACCTTC; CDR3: CAISELQGVEGYTF
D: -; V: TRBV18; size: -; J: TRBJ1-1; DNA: TGTGCCAGCTCACCTGCGGCCGGGGAAGCTTTCTTT; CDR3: CASSPAAGEAFF
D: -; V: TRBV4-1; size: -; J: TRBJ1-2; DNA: TGCGCCAGCAGCCAAGTTCTTGCTAACTATGGCTACACCTTC; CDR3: CASSQVLANYGYTF
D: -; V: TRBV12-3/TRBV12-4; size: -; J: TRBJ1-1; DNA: TGTGCCAGCAGTTTAGTACAGGGTGGGCGAGCTTTCTTT; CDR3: CASSLVQGGRAFF
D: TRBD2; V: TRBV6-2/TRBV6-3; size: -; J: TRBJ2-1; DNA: TGTGCCAGCAGCCTCTCCCGGGGTAGCGGGAGATCCTGGGAGCAGTTCTTC; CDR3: CASSLSRGSGRSWEQFF
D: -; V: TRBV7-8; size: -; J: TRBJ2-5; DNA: TGTGCCAGCAGCCCGGCCCAGGGGACCCAGTACTTC; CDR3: CASSPAQGTQYF
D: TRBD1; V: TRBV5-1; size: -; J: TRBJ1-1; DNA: TGCGCCAGCAGCTTGCACCGGGACAGCCAGGGAGCTTTCTTT; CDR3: CASSLHRDSQGAFF
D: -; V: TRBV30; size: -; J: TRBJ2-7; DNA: TGTGCCTGGAGTGTCGGGGAGACAGAGCAGTACTTC; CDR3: CAWSVGETEQYF
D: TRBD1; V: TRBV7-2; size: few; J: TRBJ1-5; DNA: TGTGCCAGCAGCTTACAACAGGGGGGCGGTCAGCCCCAGCATTTT; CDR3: CASSLQQGGGQPQHF
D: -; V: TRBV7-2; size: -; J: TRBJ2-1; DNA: TGTGCCAGCAGCTTAGAAACTTTAAATGAGCAGTTCTTC; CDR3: CASSLETLNEQFF
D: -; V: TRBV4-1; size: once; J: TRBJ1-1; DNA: TGCGCCAGCAGCCAACAGATTATGAACACTGAAGCTTTCTTT; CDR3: CASSQQIMNTEAFF
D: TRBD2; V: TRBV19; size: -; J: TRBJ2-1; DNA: TGTGCCAGTAGTATAGTGGGCCCTAGCGGGGACTACAATGAGCAGTTCTTC; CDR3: CASSIVGPSGDYNEQFF
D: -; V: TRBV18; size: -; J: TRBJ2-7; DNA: TGTGCCAGCTCACCGGGGGGATCCTACGAGCAGTACTTC; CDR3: CASSPGGSYEQYF
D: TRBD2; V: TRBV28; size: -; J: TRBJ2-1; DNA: TGTGCCAGCCTAGCGGGAGGGAACAATGAGCAGTTCTTC; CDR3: CASLAGGNNEQFF
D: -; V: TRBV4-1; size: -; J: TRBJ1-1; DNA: TGCGCCAGCAGCCAAGATTTCTCGACTGAAGCTTTCTTT; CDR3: CASSQDFSTEAFF